The next 13 T cell receptor beta chains were all read from a single sample in a study of T cells after yellow fever vaccination. TCRdb re-analysed the 5' RACE reads in MiXCR, keeping a single row per CDR3 protein. Found here are approximately 70,000 distinct CDR3 sequences, 6.5% of them singletons; the top ten hold roughly 35%. Here the sequenced sample was CD8+ T cells sorted from PBMCs, taken 45 days after the first yellow fever vaccination. Receptors originate from a man between 18 and 29 years old who received the YFV17D yellow fever vaccine.

The rearrangement uses TRBV4-1 and TRBJ2-7; the D gene is possibly TRBD2 (6 bases). The CDR3 sequence is 19 residues long. The V and J ends lost 4 bases and 0 bases respectively, with 25 bases between them. CDR1 is MGHRA and CDR2 is YSYEKL in the germline V gene. In DNA, the CDR3 is TGCGCCAGCAGCCCAAGAATTGGAGGGATAGTCGGGAGCTCCTACGAGCAGTACTTC. It encodes CASSPRIGGIVGSSYEQYF.

This clonotype was recorded many times. The chain links TRBV5-1 to TRBJ2-5, with unresolved D. Germline CDR1 and CDR2: SGHRS and YFSETQ. Deletions cut 4 bases from V and 5 bases from J, with 12 bases between. The CDR3 consists of 13 residues. The CDR3, as DNA: TGCGCCAGCAGCCCGGATACAAGGGAGACCCAGTACTTC. It encodes CASSPDTRETQYF.

J is TRBJ2-3 and V is TRBV10-3; 14 positions match TRBD2. Germline assignment: CDR1 ENHRY and CDR2 SYGVKD. This CDR3 comprises 16 residues. With V trimmed by 7 bases and J by 4 bases, 7 bases remained unmatched. The CDR3 loop reads CAIKESGLAGADTQYF. In DNA, the CDR3 is TGTGCCATCAAGGAATCGGGACTAGCGGGGGCAGATACGCAGTATTTT.

This clonotype was counted ten times or more. The gene calls are TRBV27 and TRBJ2-7; D is uncertain. V gave up 8 bases and J gave up 0 bases, with 14 bases separating them. Germline loops: CDR1 MNHEY, CDR2 SMNVEV (reference sequence). This CDR3 comprises 14 residues. The CDR3 sequence: CASATRLDSYEQYV. DNA for the CDR3: TGTGCCAGCGCAACCCGGCTGGACTCCTACGAGCAGTACGTC.

The chain has TRBV18 and TRBJ2-7; D might be TRBD2 (6 bases). CDR1 is KGHSH and CDR2 is LQKENI in the germline V gene. This CDR3 region has 13 residues. V lost 2 bases to trimming and J lost 5 bases, with 10 bases between them. CDR3 protein: CASSPITSNEQYF. CDR3 nucleotide sequence: TGTGCCAGCTCACCAATAACTAGCAACGAGCAGTACTTC.

Remarks on this clonotype: Since a much larger clone is just one base distant, this may be a read error. The chain uses TRBV10-2 and TRBJ2-7; unclear D gene. The CDR3 spans 11 residues. Germline V gene lookup returns CDR1 WSHSY and CDR2 SAAADI. CDR3 loop: CSSSDLSEQYF. The CDR3 DNA is TGCTCCAGCAGTGATCTTAGCGAGCAGTACTTC.

This clonotype appeared many times. The chain combines TRBV6-4 with TRBJ2-3, with 16 bases aligning to TRBD2. This CDR3 contains 16 residues. V lost 3 bases and J lost 4; bases outside the gene matches: 1. Germline CDR1 is MRHNA and CDR2 is SNTAGT. CDR3 loop: CASSEGLAGGPDTQYF. CDR3 sequence (DNA): TGTGCCAGCAGTGAGGGACTAGCGGGGGGGCCAGATACGCAGTATTTT.

This clonotype has a count of ten or more. J is TRBJ1-1 and V is TRBV10-3, with 7 bases fitting TRBD1. Germline V gene sequence: CDR1 ENHRY, CDR2 SYGVKD. V trimming: 0 bases; J trimming: 3 bases; junction bases outside the gene matches: 7. The CDR3 runs 16 residues. CDR3 nucleotides: TGTGCCATCAGTGAGTCCTGGCAGGGGGGAGACACTGAAGCTTTCTTT. Translating gives CAISESWQGGDTEAFF.

Many counts were recorded for this clonotype. V usage is TRBV7-9 and J usage is TRBJ2-5; weak D call: TRBD2 (6 bases). The CDR3 has 16 residues. From germline, CDR1 is SEHNR and CDR2 FQNEAQ (reference sequence). V lost 5 bases and J lost 1, with 17 bases in between. CDR3 in amino acids: CASSPRLGKGQETQYF. The CDR3 coding sequence is TGTGCCAGCAGCCCGAGACTAGGGAAAGGCCAAGAGACCCAGTACTTC.

The table lists this clonotype with many counts. V gene TRBV6-5 combines with J gene TRBJ2-1; D is possibly TRBD1 or TRBD2 (5 bases each). This CDR3 has 16 residues. V was trimmed by 1 base and J by 0 bases, leaving 10 bases between them. Germline CDR1 and CDR2: MNHEY and SVGAGI. The CDR3 protein is CASSYWDGRSYNEQFF. CDR3 nucleotides: TGTGCCAGCAGTTACTGGGACGGTCGCTCCTACAATGAGCAGTTCTTC.

This clonotype appeared many times. An end of the junction differs from the germline gene, which may be a read error. The CDR3 protein is CASSLDRGTFEAFF. CDR3 DNA sequence: TGTGCCAGTAGTTTGGATAGGGGGACTTTTGAAGCTTTCTTT. V usage is TRBV12-3 or TRBV12-4 and J usage is TRBJ1-1, with D tentatively TRBD1 (6 bases). The CDR3 loop spans 14 amino acids.

The chain links TRBV7-3 to TRBJ2-7; D is possibly TRBD2 (5 bases). The ends were cut back, 4 bases at V and 0 bases at J, with 10 bases in the middle. The CDR3 covers 14 residues. Germline loops: CDR1 SGHTA, CDR2 FQGTGA. The CDR3 DNA reads TGTGCCAGCAGCTCCTCGGGAAACTCCTACGAGCAGTACTTC. Residues: CASSSSGNSYEQYF.

Ten or more counts support this clonotype. The chain combines TRBV12-3 or TRBV12-4 with TRBJ1-1; D gene ambiguous. CDR3 length: 13 residues. V lost 1 base and J lost 4, with 7 bases in between. CDR3 residues: CASSLGGSTEAFF. The CDR3 nucleotides read TGTGCCAGCAGTTTAGGGGGAAGCACTGAAGCTTTCTTT.